The 8 T cell receptor beta chains below all came from one sample that was sequenced in a study of OX40 agonist ivuxolimab in advanced cancers. Clones were sequenced by immunoSEQ multiplex PCR, and TCRdb holds only the in-frame ones, with some missing. There are some 81,000 clones in the sample; approximately 82% occur only once, and 0.76% lies in the top ten. The sequencing here drew on CD4+ or CD8+ T cells sorted from blood, taken in a trial of the OX40 agonist ivuxolimab. The receptors derive from an adult with an advanced solid tumor such as melanoma, head and neck, liver or kidney cancer.

The rearrangement joins TRBV5-8 to TRBJ2-6; D gene ambiguous. This CDR3 contains 15 residues. V was shortened by 0 bases and J by 0 bases, with 4 bases between the two germline ends. Germline CDR1 reads SGHTS; CDR2 reads YDEGEE. CDR3 residues: CASSLVSSGANVLTF. The CDR3 DNA sequence: TGTGCCAGCAGCTTGGTTAGCTCTGGGGCCAACGTCCTGACTTTC. The full variable domain, in which reference TRBV5-8 and TRBJ2-6 provide the parts outside the CDR3, is EAGVTQSPTHLIKTRGQQATLRCSPISGHTSVYWYQQALGLGLQFLLWYDEGEERNRGNFPPRFSGRQFPNYSSELNVNALELEDSALYLCASSLVSSGANVLTFGAGSRLTVL.

V is TRBV6-1 and J is TRBJ1-3, with 7 bases fitting TRBD1. From germline, CDR1 is MNHNS and CDR2 SASEGT. V lost 6 bases to trimming and J lost 0 bases; unmatched junction nucleotides: 5. The CDR3 totals 15 residues. The CDR3 DNA reads TGTGCCAGCAGAAGGGGGCAGAGCTCTGGAAACACCATATATTTT. Protein: CASRRGQSSGNTIYF.

The chain joins TRBV7-8 to TRBJ1-1; perhaps TRBD1 as D (5 bases). V lost 4 bases and J 3 bases, leaving 15 bases between the germline ends. The CDR3 extends over 15 amino acids. Germline V CDR1 and CDR2: SGHVS, FQNEAQ. This chain's CDR3 is CASSWSIGGHTEAFF. CDR3 nucleotide sequence: TGTGCCAGCAGCTGGTCAATCGGGGGTCACACTGAAGCTTTCTTT. The full variable domain, rest sourced from reference TRBV7-8 and TRBJ1-1, is GAGVSQSPRYKVAKRGQDVALRCDPISGHVSLFWYQQALGQGPEFLTYFQNEAQLDKSGLPSDRFFAERPEGSVSTLKIQRTQQEDSAVYLCASSWSIGGHTEAFFGQGTRLTVV.

The chain carries TRBV28 and TRBJ2-3; 11 bases are a match to TRBD2. The trim removed 5 bases at V and 4 bases at J, leaving 2 bases unmatched. The CDR3 extends over 14 amino acids. Germline CDR1 reads MDHEN; CDR2 reads SYDVKM. CDR3 sequence (DNA): TGTGCCAGCAGTGGTAGCGGGGGGGCAGATACGCAGTATTTT. It codes for CASSGSGGADTQYF.

The V call is TRBV11-3, the J call TRBJ2-1; 7 bases match TRBD2. The CDR3 has 15 residues. CDR1 and CDR2 from the germline V gene are SGHNT and YENEEA. The V and J ends lost 1 base and 2 bases, in that order; junction bases with no gene match: 2. CDR3 nucleotides: TGTGCCAGCAGCTTAGGGCTAGCGGCCTACAATGAGCAGTTCTTC. Residues: CASSLGLAAYNEQFF.

CDR3 amino acids: CASSTPLGSREQFF. DNA for the CDR3: TGTGCCAGTAGTACCCCCCTAGGAAGTAGGGAGCAGTTCTTC. This chain connects TRBV19 to TRBJ2-1; D call uncertain. The V gene's germline CDR1 is LNHDA and CDR2 SQIVND (reference sequence). The V gene lost 4 bases and the J gene lost 10 bases, with 17 bases spanning the gap. CDR3 length equals 14 residues.

The chain couples TRBV11-3 to TRBJ2-1; tentatively, D is TRBD2 (5 bases). Germline CDR1 and CDR2: SGHNT and YENEEA. CDR3 length: 12 residues. V lost 5 bases and J 10 bases, leaving 12 bases between the germline ends. The CDR3 sequence is CASSPPGSEQFF. CDR3 DNA: TGTGCCAGCAGCCCACCTGGGAGCGAGCAGTTCTTC.

This chain connects TRBV30 to TRBJ2-6; D ambiguous. CDR1 is GTSNPN, CDR2 SVGIG, per germline (reference sequence). V lost 3 bases to trimming and J lost 0 bases, with 6 bases between them. This CDR3 spans 14 amino acids. This CDR3 is CAWSLRSGANVLTF. The DNA of the CDR3 is TGTGCCTGGAGCCTCCGCTCTGGGGCCAACGTCCTGACTTTC.